A selection of T cell receptor beta chains follows, all from one sample in a study of T cells in narcolepsy. The repertoire was sequenced with immunoSEQ multiplex PCR; TCRdb's copy has only in-frame clones and lacks some. The profile shows about 33,000 clones, roughly nine tenths of them singletons. The sequenced material came from CD45RA- memory CD4+ T cells from PBMCs. These receptors were collected from a human donor with narcolepsy. Both conserved end residues are part of each CDR3. The order of the fields is V gene, J gene, clone size, CDR3 protein. Expanded clones get a size class; other rows say once, few or many, or leave the size out.

V: TRBV6-1; J: TRBJ1-2; size: -; CDR3: CASSEAYSPIYGYTF
V: TRBV5-1; J: TRBJ1-1; size: -; CDR3: CASSLGVIFPGQGPNTEAFF
V: TRBV2; J: TRBJ2-1; size: -; CDR3: CASSGRVTMDEQFF
V: TRBV7-6; J: TRBJ2-7; size: -; CDR3: CASSLHSSGITYEQYF
V: TRBV30; J: TRBJ2-1; size: -; CDR3: CAWSAGQSSYNEQFF
V: TRBV14; J: TRBJ2-7; size: -; CDR3: CASSPGTGASPYEQYF
V: TRBV4-3; J: TRBJ1-4; size: -; CDR3: CASSQDTSGFEKLFF
V: TRBV9; J: TRBJ2-4; size: -; CDR3: CASSPRTGQGIQYF
V: TRBV18; J: TRBJ1-2; size: -; CDR3: CASSPRMGENYGYTF
V: TRBV19; J: TRBJ2-7; size: -; CDR3: CASRGAGSYEQYF
V: TRBV5-6; J: TRBJ2-7; size: -; CDR3: CASSLPHLYEQYF
V: TRBV7-2; J: TRBJ1-6; size: -; CDR3: CASSLGAPGDSPLHF
V: TRBV5-1; J: TRBJ2-1; size: -; CDR3: CATSFSSGRSYNEQFF
V: TRBV7-8; J: TRBJ2-5; size: -; CDR3: CASSPTRNQETQYF
V: TRBV28; J: TRBJ1-5; size: -; CDR3: CASSLLVSGEGQPQHF
V: TRBV25-1; J: TRBJ2-3; size: once; CDR3: CASSPHRVADTQYF
V: TRBV7-9; J: TRBJ1-1; size: -; CDR3: CASSSGTVHTEAFF
V: TRBV6-4; J: TRBJ1-5; size: -; CDR3: CASISLPRTGINQPQHF
V: TRBV15; J: TRBJ2-5; size: -; CDR3: CATSRGQGNQETQYF
V: TRBV7-9; J: TRBJ1-4; size: -; CDR3: CASIPREQNEKLFF
V: TRBV7-8; J: TRBJ1-1; size: -; CDR3: CASSVRQGGTEAFF
V: TRBV5-4; J: TRBJ1-1; size: -; CDR3: CASSLRGQGAANTEAFF
V: TRBV6-6; J: TRBJ2-2; size: -; CDR3: CASTGGLNTGELFF
V: TRBV10-1; J: TRBJ2-3; size: -; CDR3: CASSGSGLAGESDTQYF
V: TRBV6-1; J: TRBJ2-3; size: -; CDR3: CASSLSGGADTQYF
V: TRBV29-1; J: TRBJ1-2; size: -; CDR3: CSVVGWDYGYTF
V: TRBV7-8; J: TRBJ1-2; size: -; CDR3: CASSLALDTVYGYTF
V: TRBV19; J: TRBJ2-1; size: -; CDR3: CASSIGASSNEQFF
V: TRBV28; J: TRBJ1-2; size: -; CDR3: CASSWGYGYTF
V: TRBV6-5; J: TRBJ1-5; size: -; CDR3: CASSGITSNQPQHF
V: TRBV6-5; J: TRBJ2-2; size: -; CDR3: CATTEAGGPGELFF
V: TRBV10-3; J: TRBJ2-1; size: -; CDR3: CAISSTGTSGRHEQFF
V: TRBV15; J: TRBJ2-1; size: -; CDR3: CATSRDLQDPNNEQFF
V: TRBV9; J: TRBJ2-6; size: -; CDR3: CASSLPGQGSGANVLTF
V: TRBV4-2; J: TRBJ1-3; size: few; CDR3: CASSQGGRGNTIYF
V: TRBV19; J: TRBJ1-1; size: -; CDR3: CASSFRQGRNTEAFF
V: TRBV5-5; J: TRBJ1-3; size: -; CDR3: CASSLGTDRSGNTIYF
V: TRBV18; J: TRBJ2-6; size: few; CDR3: CASSPPGQGLSGANVLTF
V: TRBV6-4; J: TRBJ2-1; size: -; CDR3: CASSGSPAGAKQFF
V: TRBV9; J: TRBJ2-7; size: -; CDR3: CASSVDRGAKEQYF
V: TRBV7-6; J: TRBJ2-7; size: -; CDR3: CASSLGGLVSDEQYF
V: TRBV5-1; J: TRBJ1-4; size: -; CDR3: CASSRNFGEANEKLFF
V: TRBV5-1; J: TRBJ2-6; size: -; CDR3: CASSLTGQTNTGANVLTF
V: TRBV27; J: TRBJ1-1; size: -; CDR3: CASSPLGQGDPEAFF
V: TRBV19; J: TRBJ1-2; size: -; CDR3: CASSIPGGRGYTF
V: TRBV6-6; J: TRBJ1-2; size: few; CDR3: CASSYSGAYGYTF
V: TRBV2; J: TRBJ2-7; size: -; CDR3: CASSLHEEQYF
V: TRBV28; J: TRBJ1-5; size: -; CDR3: CASSLGTGGRQPQHF
V: TRBV5-1; J: TRBJ2-5; size: -; CDR3: CASSLDGRAQETQYF